The 20 T cell receptor beta chains below come from one sample, sequenced in a study of response to subunit inactivated influenza vaccine. TCRdb analysed the RT-PCR reads with MiXCR anew, one entry per CDR3 protein. This table holds about 520,000 distinct CDR3 sequences, more than 7% found once. The sequenced sample was PBMCs from blood, obtained around 25 months after vaccination. The receptors shown here come from a man between 50 and 69 years old who received an inactivated influenza vaccine.

This clonotype was seen only a few times. As DNA, the CDR3 is TGTGCCTGGAGTGTAATCTACCGTGGGCCCGTAACAGAGACCCAGTACTTC. Translated: CAWSVIYRGPVTETQYF. The chain links TRBV30 to TRBJ2-5; D call uncertain. Germline CDR1 is GTSNPN and CDR2 is SVGIG (reference sequence). CDR3 length: 17 residues. V lost 0 bases and J lost 4, with 21 bases in between.

The chain joins TRBV27 to TRBJ2-5, with a weak D call TRBD1 (6 bases). This CDR3 contains 15 residues. Deletions cut 5 bases from V and 2 bases from J, with 15 bases between. Germline CDR1 MNHEY, CDR2 SMNVEV (reference sequence). CDR3 nucleotide sequence: TGTGCCAGCAGTCCATGGCCAGGACAGCAAGAGACCCAGTACTTC. Protein product: CASSPWPGQQETQYF.

This clonotype has a count of ten or more. V gene TRBV7-2 combines with J gene TRBJ2-7; either TRBD1 or TRBD2 may supply D (6 bases each). The germline V gene has CDR1 SGHTA and CDR2 FQGNSA. The CDR3 extends over 13 amino acids. Trimming left V 7 bases short and J 3 bases short, with 13 bases between. CDR3 in amino acids: CASTTRGLYEQYF. As DNA, the CDR3 is TGTGCCAGCACAACCCGGGGGCTCTACGAGCAGTACTTC. The complete variable domain, with remaining parts taken from reference TRBV7-2 and TRBJ2-7, reads GAGVSQSPSNKVTEKGKDVELRCDPISGHTALYWYRQSLGQGLEFLIYFQGNSAPDKSGLPSDRFSAERTGGSVSTLTIQRTQQEDSAVYLCASTTRGLYEQYFGPGTRLTVT.

This clonotype was detected only a few times. The CDR3 loop reads CASSLGAGALRDTQYF. The CDR3 DNA reads TGTGCCAGCAGCTTAGGAGCAGGGGCCCTCAGAGATACGCAGTATTTT. This chain connects TRBV7-2 to TRBJ2-3; weak D call: TRBD1 (6 bases). The germline V gene has CDR1 SGHTA and CDR2 FQGNSA. V lost 1 base, J lost 5 bases, and 16 bases lay in between. This CDR3 has 16 residues.

This chain joins TRBV5-6 and TRBJ2-5; 13 bases are shared with TRBD2. The CDR3 covers 17 residues. The ends lost 4 bases at V and 5 bases at J; junction bases unmatched: 11. Germline CDR1 SGHDT, CDR2 YYEEEE. The chain's CDR3 is CASSQNGLAGEMETQYF. In DNA, the CDR3 is TGTGCCAGCAGCCAGAATGGACTAGCGGGAGAAATGGAGACCCAGTACTTC.

This clonotype was observed a handful of times. This chain's CDR3 is CASSPGGDSYGYTF. CDR3 nucleotides: TGTGCCAGCAGCCCAGGGGGGGACAGCTATGGCTACACCTTC. The chain uses TRBV7-2 and TRBJ1-2, with 7 bases lining up with TRBD1. The CDR3 extends over 14 amino acids. The ends lost 5 bases at V and 4 bases at J; junction bases unmatched: 7. CDR1 is SGHTA, CDR2 FQGNSA, per germline.

The chain couples TRBV28 to TRBJ1-3; unclear D gene. This CDR3 region has 14 residues. The germline V and J ends were trimmed by 10 bases and 3 bases, with 16 bases remaining between them. CDR1 and CDR2 from the germline V gene are MDHEN and SYDVKM. CDR3 DNA: TGTGCCACGTGGAAGGGAGGCGGTGGAAACACCATATATTTT. This gives the protein CATWKGGGGNTIYF.

The chain is built from TRBV18 and TRBJ2-1; the D is unclear. Germline CDR1 reads KGHSH; CDR2 reads LQKENI. Trimming removed 3 bases from V and 0 bases from J, with 12 bases in between. The CDR3 is 16 residues long. The CDR3, as DNA: TGTGCCAGCTCACCGATGACCCACAGCTCCTACAATGAGCAGTTCTTC. This translates into CASSPMTHSSYNEQFF.

The chain is built from TRBV7-3 and TRBJ2-3; D not certain. Germline V gives CDR1 SGHTA, CDR2 FQGTGA. V was trimmed by 5 bases and J by 3 bases, leaving 9 bases between them. The CDR3 runs to 13 residues. This CDR3 reads CASSPKRTDTQYF. The DNA for the CDR3 is TGTGCCAGCAGCCCGAAGAGGACAGATACGCAGTATTTT.

This clonotype was observed many times. CDR3 coding DNA: TGTGCCATCAGCGGGACAGCCTATGGCTACACCTTC. Translated, it gives CAISGTAYGYTF. The chain combines TRBV10-3 with TRBJ1-2; the match to TRBD1 covers 7 bases. CDR3 length: 12 amino acids. Germline CDR1 reads ENHRY; CDR2 reads SYGVKD. Germline trimming cut 6 bases from V and 4 bases from J; bases unmatched to any gene: 2.

The sample holds a few counts of this clonotype. The V call is TRBV5-5, the J call TRBJ2-1; TRBD2 matches at 11 bases. There are 16 residues in the CDR3. CDR1 is SGHKS, CDR2 YYEKEE, per germline (reference sequence). V lost 0 bases to trimming and J lost 7 bases; unmatched junction nucleotides: 6. The CDR3 reads CASSLGFSGGANEQFF. The DNA for the CDR3 is TGTGCCAGCAGCTTGGGTTTTAGCGGGGGGGCGAATGAGCAGTTCTTC.

This clonotype was seen repeatedly, ten times or more. The chain links TRBV12-3 or TRBV12-4 to TRBJ1-5; D might be TRBD1 (5 bases). Trimming took 3 bases from V and 7 from J, leaving 7 bases between them. There are 12 residues in the CDR3. The CDR3 loop is CASSFQGQPQHF. CDR3 coding DNA: TGTGCCAGCAGTTTTCAGGGCCAGCCCCAGCATTTT.

Only a few counts were recorded for this clonotype. V and J are TRBV28 and TRBJ1-5, with D possibly matching TRBD1 (6 bases). The CDR3 loop spans 17 amino acids. The V end was cut by 2 bases, the J end by 3 bases, with 17 bases between. The germline V gene has CDR1 MDHEN and CDR2 SYDVKM. The CDR3 here is CASSLVEKGGVNQPQHF. CDR3 in DNA: TGTGCCAGCAGTTTAGTGGAAAAAGGGGGAGTCAATCAGCCCCAGCATTTT. Supplemented by reference TRBV28 and TRBJ1-5, the full variable domain reads DVKVTQSSRYLVKRTGEKVFLECVQDMDHENMFWYRQDPGLGLRLIYFSYDVKMKEKGDIPEGYSVSREKKERFSLILESASTNQTSMYLCASSLVEKGGVNQPQHFGDGTRLSIL.

The V and J genes are TRBV7-2 and TRBJ2-6, with TRBD1 matching over 9 bases. J lost 0 bases, V lost 0 bases, and 6 bases had no gene match. CDR1 is SGHTA, CDR2 FQGNSA, per germline. This CDR3 region has 19 residues. CDR3 bases: TGTGCCAGCAGCTTAGCGGTACAGGGGGCCCTCTCTGGGGCCAACGTCCTGACTTTC. Its translation: CASSLAVQGALSGANVLTF.

This clonotype occurred many times. The chain links TRBV5-5 to TRBJ1-1; no clear D. Trimming took off 4 bases at V and 0 bases at J, with 16 bases between the two ends. The CDR3 runs 16 residues. CDR1 SGHKS and CDR2 YYEKEE come from the germline V gene (reference sequence). The CDR3 sequence is CASSEAVGAVNTEAFF. CDR3 coding DNA: TGTGCCAGCAGCGAGGCTGTAGGTGCAGTGAACACTGAAGCTTTCTTT.

This clonotype was counted many times. The chain uses TRBV24-1 and TRBJ2-5, with D perhaps TRBD1 (5 bases). CDR1 is KGHDR, CDR2 SFDVKD, per germline. This CDR3 contains 13 residues. V was shortened by 3 bases and J by 3 bases, with 7 bases between the two germline ends. The CDR3 nucleotides are TGTGCCACCAGTGATGCAGGGAAAGAGACCCAGTACTTC. It translates to CATSDAGKETQYF.

The chain joins TRBV28 to TRBJ2-3; D could derive from TRBD1 or TRBD2 (6 bases each). The CDR3 is 16 amino acids. V dropped 5 bases and J dropped 1 base, with 16 bases sitting between them. CDR1 and CDR2 (germline): MDHEN, SYDVKM. The CDR3 DNA reads as TGTGCCAGCAGTCCCGCCGGGGGCGAGGGCACAGATACGCAGTATTTT. Its translation is CASSPAGGEGTDTQYF.

This clonotype has more than one count but fewer than ten. The chain couples TRBV27 to TRBJ2-1; possibly TRBD1 or TRBD2 for D (6 bases each). Trimming cost V 4 bases and J 9 bases, with 16 bases left between them. The CDR3 extends over 14 amino acids. Germline V CDR1 and CDR2: MNHEY, SMNVEV (reference sequence). The CDR3 protein is CASSSWKGGVEQFF. DNA for the CDR3: TGTGCCAGCAGTTCCTGGAAGGGGGGCGTTGAGCAGTTCTTC.

This clonotype was detected many times. The gene calls are TRBV28 and TRBJ2-3; 8 bases match TRBD2. CDR1 is MDHEN, CDR2 SYDVKM, per germline. V shed 7 bases, J shed 3 bases, and the junction held 9 bases outside the gene matches. This CDR3 is built from 15 residues. CDR3 nucleotide sequence: TGTGCCAGCAAAATGGCGGGGGGCGCTACAGATACGCAGTATTTT. Its translation: CASKMAGGATDTQYF.

This clonotype was observed a few times. The chain carries TRBV20-1 and TRBJ2-5; D might be TRBD1 (5 bases). Germline lookup yields CDR1 DFQATT and CDR2 SNEGSKA (reference sequence). Trimming took off 3 bases at V and 4 bases at J, with 15 bases between the two ends. The CDR3 is 14 residues long. The CDR3 DNA reads TGCAGTGCTAGTGGACACCGGAGTTCAGAGACCCAGTACTTC. Its translation is CSASGHRSSETQYF.